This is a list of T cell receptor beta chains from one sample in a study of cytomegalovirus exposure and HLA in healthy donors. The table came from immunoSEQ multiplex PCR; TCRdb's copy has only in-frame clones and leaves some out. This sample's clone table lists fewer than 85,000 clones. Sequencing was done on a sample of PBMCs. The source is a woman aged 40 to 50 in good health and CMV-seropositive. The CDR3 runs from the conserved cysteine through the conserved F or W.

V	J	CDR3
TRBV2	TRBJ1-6	CASSVQGAGDSPLHF
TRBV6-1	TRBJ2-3	CASSEEYHPGTDTQYF
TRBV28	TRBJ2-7	CASNGGTYEQYF
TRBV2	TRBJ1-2	CASSEARATYTF
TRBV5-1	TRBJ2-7	CASSFGTGVYEQYF
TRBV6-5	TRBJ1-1	CASSYGAQEAFF
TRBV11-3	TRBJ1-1	CASSLGEGEAFF
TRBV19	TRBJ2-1	CASSTRGSDNEQFF
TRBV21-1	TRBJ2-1	CANKPRQGAVEQFF
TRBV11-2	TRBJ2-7	CASSVTGNSYEQYF
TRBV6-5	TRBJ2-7	CASSYSARTYEQYF
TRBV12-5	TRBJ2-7	CASGLARTGASYEQYF
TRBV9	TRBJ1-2	CASSDKGAGGYTF
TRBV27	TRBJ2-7	CASSEGEGVEQYF